The subject of this entry is one TCR beta chain. Its antigen is still unknown. Base-call qualities are not available, and no considerably larger clone is one nucleotide away. CDR1 and CDR2 were assigned from the germline V gene as SGDLS and YYNGEE. CDR3 length: 12 amino acids, cysteine to phenylalanine. The kept DNA is CDR3 alone, 36 bases in frame from the first base. A distance of 6 bases separates the germline ends of V and J, which lose 4 bases and 4 bases respectively. This sample stems from a study of graft-versus-host responses after intestinal transplantation (dated by TCRdb to about 2021). General notes on the study: Recipients received multivisceral, liver-intestinal, or isolated intestinal transplants. Every recipient was given anti-thymocyte globulin induction, then maintenance tacrolimus and steroids for around three years. Graft-versus-host and host-versus-graft alloreactive T cell clones were tracked in the graft, circulation and bone marrow after intestinal transplantation using bulk TCR-beta CDR3 sequencing. Alloreactive clones were identified by sequencing pre-transplant mixed lymphocyte reaction products and comparing them with unstimulated pre-transplant donor and recipient T cells. The cohort enrolled 20 to 30 intestinal transplant recipients including one retransplant, and a few patients lacking pretransplant specimens were excluded. Donor T cell macrochimerism was defined as a peak of at least 4% donor T cells among recipient peripheral blood mononuclear cells. Rather than being sequenced by the commercial service, samples from a few later patients were sequenced in-house on an Illumina MiSeq and processed with MiXCR. Study-wide findings and limitations: GvH clones were detected in recipient bone marrow, and some of these GvH clones were observed earlier in ileal mucosa or blood, consistent with an intestinal mucosal origin. The conclusions were limited by the relatively low number and heterogeneity of the intestinal transplant patients. In the allografts of patients with donor T cell macrochimerism, GvH to HvG T cell clonal ratios were high. Peak levels of circulating GvH clones were associated with declines in HvG clones early after transplant.

Library preparation was by the immunoSEQ multiplex PCR assay. In most patients, genomic DNA was isolated using the Qiagen DNeasy Blood and Tissue Kit and sent frozen to Adaptive Biotechnologies for TCR sequencing. High-throughput TCR-beta CDR3 sequencing of genomic DNA from most patients was performed by Adaptive Biotechnologies. Processing in the source paper ran as follows. TCR sequencing data for 15 to 20 patients were retrieved from Adaptive's ImmunoSEQ software; a few other patients were processed with MiXCR and VDJtools. To correct CD4 versus CD8 sorting errors, any sequence found in both subsets at a frequency ratio below 5:1 was removed. CDR3 nucleotide sequences shared between donor and recipient were removed because the origin of such sequences could not be assigned. To count as alloreactive, a clone needed at least 2-fold expansion over unstimulated cells and a minimum CFSE-low frequency of 0.002% (template counts) or 0.001% (read counts). A clone was considered mappable if detected in the sequenced pre-transplant spleen, lymph node, or MLR CFSE-low populations of the donor or recipient. The cumulative frequency of alloreactive clones was calculated as a percentage of all sequences, weighted by copy number. Not all clones reach the TCRdb copy of this immuneACCESS table, which keeps in-frame sequences only. Checked studies attribute under half of the gap to unresolved V genes and leave the rest unexplained. The DNA was the basis for D and trimming; V, J and clone size are from that table. The sample table lists around 77,000 clones, just under 95% of them with a count of one. The ten largest account for about 0.53% of the sample.

The time point label, as the study defines it: cells obtained before transplantation from donor or recipient. CD3+CD4+ and CD3+CD8+ populations were FACS-sorted from unstimulated pre-transplant donor and recipient cells taken from spleen or lymph nodes. Recombination linked TRBV9 to TRBJ2-1; too little of a D gene remains to name it. The material was unstimulated CD8+ T cells sorted from spleen or lymph node cells, obtained before intestinal transplant. This clonotype was sampled from a human donor who received an intestinal transplant. The encoded CDR3 is CASSSRYNEQFF. Here is the DNA: TGTGCCAGCAGCTCGCGTTACAATGAGCAGTTCTTC.